This T cell receptor beta chain was obtained from a study of blood T cell repertoires in COVID-19. Study summary: Samples came from the United States, Italy and Spain, spanning acute and convalescent COVID-19.

The length of the CDR3 is 16 residues. V lost 7 bases, J lost 1 base, and 9 bases stayed unmatched. The V gene's germline CDR1 is MGHRA and CDR2 YSYEKL. The sample holds a few counts of this clone. Original analysis: Using reference gene primer amplification, nucleated cell counts were estimated. Sequencing used immunoSEQ multiplex PCR; TCRdb keeps in-frame clones, though not all of them. That table gives V, J and clone size, and the DNA gave D and trimming. The sample has about 150,000 clones; around 84% are singletons. Sequenced material: peripheral blood. This receptor was obtained from a man older than 75 with acute or convalescent COVID-19. This chain joins TRBV4-1 and TRBJ2-2; TRBD2 matches 7 bases. The CDR3 protein is CASTTGWGGNTGELFF. The CDR3 region has the DNA TGCGCCAGCACCACCGGGTGGGGGGGGAACACCGGGGAGCTGTTTTTT.